The rows below give T cell receptor beta chains drawn from one sample of a study of Ad26.COV2.S vaccination and SARS-CoV-2 variants. The assay was immunoSEQ multiplex PCR, and TCRdb's table has in-frame clones only and misses some. The data contain under 550,000 clones, around 90% of them singletons. The starting material was peripheral blood, obtained in a trial of Ad26.COV2.S vaccine versus placebo. The receptor source for this set is a person aged 18-65 years who received the Ad26.COV2.S COVID-19 vaccine or a placebo. CDR3s include the opening cysteine and the closing phenylalanine or tryptophan. D genes are given only for firm matches. The size of a clone is reported for some rows only, either as once, few or many, or as a class for expanded clones.

size,D,V,J,CDR3,DNA
NA,NA,TRBV12-5,TRBJ2-1,CASAHTFSYNEQFF,TGTGCTAGTGCTCACACATTCTCCTACAATGAGCAGTTCTTC
NA,TRBD1,TRBV9,TRBJ2-6,CASSAGQGGLGVLTF,TGTGCCAGCAGCGCCGGACAGGGGGGTTTAGGCGTCCTGACTTTC
NA,TRBD1,TRBV6-5,TRBJ2-2,CASRLQGSTGELFF,TGTGCCAGCAGGCTACAGGGGAGTACCGGGGAGCTGTTTTTT
NA,TRBD1,TRBV7-9,TRBJ1-2,CASSFGQGANYGYTF,TGTGCCAGCAGCTTTGGACAGGGAGCTAACTATGGCTACACCTTC
NA,NA,TRBV19,TRBJ1-5,CASSIRGALNQPQHF,TGTGCCAGTAGTATCCGGGGGGCCCTCAATCAGCCCCAGCATTTT
NA,NA,TRBV10-3,TRBJ2-1,CATDDSLSYNEQFF,TGTGCCACAGACGACTCACTCTCCTACAATGAGCAGTTCTTC
NA,NA,TRBV29-1,TRBJ2-3,CSVESVGHLNTDTQYF,TGCAGCGTTGAAAGTGTTGGCCACCTTAACACAGATACGCAGTATTTT
NA,TRBD1,TRBV27,TRBJ2-7,CASSFRQGYEQYF,TGTGCCAGCAGTTTCAGACAGGGGTACGAGCAGTACTTC
NA,NA,TRBV7-3,TRBJ2-5,CASSLVGGETQYF,TGTGCCAGCAGCTTAGTCGGTGGAGAGACCCAGTACTTC
few,NA,TRBV3-1/TRBV3-2,TRBJ1-1,CASSQATGNTEAFF,TGTGCCAGCAGCCAAGCGACAGGGAACACTGAAGCTTTCTTT
NA,TRBD1,TRBV6-1,TRBJ2-7,CASSEFRQGHSYEQYF,TGTGCCAGCAGTGAGTTCCGACAGGGGCACTCCTACGAGCAGTACTTC
NA,TRBD1,TRBV2,TRBJ1-1,CASSARQGMNTEAFF,TGTGCCAGCAGTGCTCGACAGGGAATGAACACTGAAGCTTTCTTT
NA,TRBD1,TRBV7-2,TRBJ1-2,CASSFMAGGVDYGYTF,TGTGCCAGCAGCTTTATGGCAGGGGGTGTTGACTATGGCTACACCTTC
NA,NA,TRBV4-1,TRBJ1-4,CASSQPRGVVDEKLFF,TGCGCCAGCAGCCAACCAAGGGGGGTAGTGGATGAAAAACTGTTTTTT
NA,TRBD2,TRBV7-2,TRBJ2-1,CASSSRTSGDYNEQFF,TGTGCCAGCAGCTCTCGGACTAGCGGGGACTACAATGAGCAGTTCTTC
few,NA,TRBV12-5,TRBJ1-2,CASGLVTGMTGNYGYTF,TGTGCTAGTGGTTTGGTAACAGGGATGACGGGAAACTATGGCTACACCTTC
NA,NA,TRBV4-3,TRBJ2-2,CASSQDSGNTGELFF,TGCGCCAGCAGCCAAGATTCTGGGAACACCGGGGAGCTGTTTTTT
NA,NA,TRBV30,TRBJ1-1,CAWSVTGSLLNTEAFF,TGTGCCTGGAGTGTAACAGGGTCCCTTCTTAACACTGAAGCTTTCTTT
NA,NA,TRBV5-4,TRBJ2-7,CASSLPGASSYEQYF,TGTGCCAGCAGCTTGCCGGGAGCGAGCTCCTACGAGCAGTACTTC
NA,NA,TRBV4-1,TRBJ1-6,CATSPGGSYNSPLHF,TGCGCCACCTCTCCCGGCGGCAGTTATAATTCACCCCTCCACTTT
NA,NA,TRBV6-5,TRBJ1-6,CASTRVGNSPLHF,TGTGCCAGTACAAGAGTGGGTAATTCACCCCTCCACTTT
NA,NA,TRBV30,TRBJ1-5,CAWSRDSNQPQHF,TGTGCCTGGAGTCGGGACAGCAATCAGCCCCAGCATTTT
NA,TRBD1,TRBV11-2,TRBJ1-1,CATRQGAGRNTEAFF,TGTGCCACCAGACAGGGGGCTGGAAGGAACACTGAAGCTTTCTTT
once,TRBD2,TRBV6-5,TRBJ2-1,CASSPLAGVYNEQFF,TGTGCCAGCAGTCCCCTAGCGGGAGTTTACAATGAGCAGTTCTTC
NA,TRBD2,TRBV29-1,TRBJ2-1,CSVEIAGGANEQFF,TGCAGCGTTGAGATAGCGGGAGGGGCGAATGAGCAGTTCTTC
NA,NA,TRBV5-1,TRBJ1-6,CASSLDYRDSPLHF,TGCGCCAGCAGCTTGGATTACAGAGACTCACCCCTCCACTTT
NA,TRBD1,TRBV2,TRBJ2-7,CASMEAGGYEQYF,TGTGCCAGCATGGAGGCAGGGGGCTACGAGCAGTACTTC
NA,NA,TRBV20-1,TRBJ2-7,CSARMGSEQYF,TGCAGTGCTAGGATGGGGTCCGAGCAGTACTTC
NA,TRBD2,TRBV18,TRBJ2-7,CASSPGTSGSYEQYF,TGTGCCAGCTCACCAGGGACTAGCGGCTCCTACGAGCAGTACTTC